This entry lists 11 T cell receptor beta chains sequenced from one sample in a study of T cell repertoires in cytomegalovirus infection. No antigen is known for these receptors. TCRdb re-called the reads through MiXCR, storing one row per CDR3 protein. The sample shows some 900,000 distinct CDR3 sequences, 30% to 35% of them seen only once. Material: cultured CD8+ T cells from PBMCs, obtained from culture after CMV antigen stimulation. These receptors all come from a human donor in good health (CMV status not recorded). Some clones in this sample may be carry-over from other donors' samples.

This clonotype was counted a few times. CDR3 DNA: TGTGCCAGCAGCTTTGTGTACAATGAGCAGTTCTTC. Its translation: CASSFVYNEQFF. The chain recombines TRBV7-2 with TRBJ2-1, with unresolved D. Germline V CDR1 and CDR2: SGHTA, FQGNSA. This CDR3 is 12 amino acids long. Trimming removed 3 bases from V and 4 bases from J, with 4 bases in between.

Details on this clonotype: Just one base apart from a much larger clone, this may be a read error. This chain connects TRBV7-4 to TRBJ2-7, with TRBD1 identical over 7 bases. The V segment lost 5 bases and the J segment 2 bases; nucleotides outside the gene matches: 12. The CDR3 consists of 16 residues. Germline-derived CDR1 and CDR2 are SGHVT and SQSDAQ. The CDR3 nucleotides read TGTGCCAGCAGCCAAAACGACAGGGTGTTGACCTACGAGCAGTACGTC. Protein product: CASSQNDRVLTYEQYV.

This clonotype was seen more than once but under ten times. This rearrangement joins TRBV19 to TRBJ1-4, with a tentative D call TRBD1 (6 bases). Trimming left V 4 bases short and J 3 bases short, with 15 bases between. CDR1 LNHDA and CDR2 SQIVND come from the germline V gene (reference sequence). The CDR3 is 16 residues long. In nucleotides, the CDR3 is TGTGCCAGTAGTAGAATCCGGGACACTCCTAATGAAAAACTGTTTTTT. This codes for CASSRIRDTPNEKLFF.

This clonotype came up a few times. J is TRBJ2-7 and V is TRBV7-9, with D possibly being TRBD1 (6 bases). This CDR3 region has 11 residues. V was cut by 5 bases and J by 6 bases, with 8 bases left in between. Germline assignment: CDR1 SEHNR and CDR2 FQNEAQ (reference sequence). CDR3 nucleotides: TGTGCCAGCAGCGACAGGATCGAGCAGTACTTC. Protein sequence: CASSDRIEQYF.

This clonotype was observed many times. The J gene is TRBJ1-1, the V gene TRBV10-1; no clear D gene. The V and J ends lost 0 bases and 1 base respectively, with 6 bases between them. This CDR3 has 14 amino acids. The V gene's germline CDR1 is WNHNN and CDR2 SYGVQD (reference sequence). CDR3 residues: CASSESRQNTEAFF. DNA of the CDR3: TGCGCCAGCAGTGAGTCGAGGCAGAACACTGAAGCTTTCTTT.

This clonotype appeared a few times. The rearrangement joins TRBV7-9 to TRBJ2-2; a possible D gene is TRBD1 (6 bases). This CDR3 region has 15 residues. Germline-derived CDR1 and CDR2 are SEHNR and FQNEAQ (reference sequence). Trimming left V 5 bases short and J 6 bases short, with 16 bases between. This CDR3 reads CASSPETGPPGELFF. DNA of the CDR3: TGTGCCAGCAGCCCAGAGACAGGCCCGCCCGGGGAGCTGTTTTTT.

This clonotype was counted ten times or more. The CDR3 DNA sequence: TGCGCCAGCAGCGAAAGGCCACAAGAAGCTTTCTTT. It specifies CASSERPQEAFF. The gene calls are TRBV4-1 and TRBJ1-1; D remains ambiguous. This CDR3 has 12 amino acids. The ends were cut back, 5 bases at V and 8 bases at J, with 12 bases in the middle. Per germline, CDR1 MGHRA and CDR2 YSYEKL.

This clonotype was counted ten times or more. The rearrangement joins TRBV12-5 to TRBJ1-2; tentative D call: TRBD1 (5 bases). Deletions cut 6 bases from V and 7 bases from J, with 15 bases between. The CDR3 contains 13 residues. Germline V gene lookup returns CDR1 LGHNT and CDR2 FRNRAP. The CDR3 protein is CASGWDFEGGYTF. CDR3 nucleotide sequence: TGTGCTAGTGGATGGGACTTCGAGGGTGGCTACACCTTC.

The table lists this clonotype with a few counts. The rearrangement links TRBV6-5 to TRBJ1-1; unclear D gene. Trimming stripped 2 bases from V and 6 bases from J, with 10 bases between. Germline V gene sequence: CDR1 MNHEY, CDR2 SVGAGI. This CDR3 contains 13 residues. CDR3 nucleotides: TGTGCCAGCAGTTACCCCTCGGAATCTGAAGCTTTCTTT. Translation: CASSYPSESEAFF.

The CDR3 region is CASRYGQGNTEAFF. DNA for the CDR3: TGTGCCAGCAGATATGGACAGGGGAACACTGAAGCTTTCTTT. The V gene is TRBV28, the J gene TRBJ1-1; 8 bases align to TRBD1. There are 14 residues in the CDR3. V trimming: 6 bases; J trimming: 1 base; junction bases outside the gene matches: 4. Germline V gene data show CDR1 as MDHEN and CDR2 as SYDVKM.

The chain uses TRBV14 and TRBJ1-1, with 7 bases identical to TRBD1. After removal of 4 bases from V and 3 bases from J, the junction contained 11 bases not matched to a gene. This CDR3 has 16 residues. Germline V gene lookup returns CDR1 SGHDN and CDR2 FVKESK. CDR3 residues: CASSRYMDRWDTEAFF. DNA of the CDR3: TGTGCCAGCAGCCGTTATATGGACAGGTGGGACACTGAAGCTTTCTTT. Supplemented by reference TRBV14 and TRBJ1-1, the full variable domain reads EAGVTQFPSHSVIEKGQTVTLRCDPISGHDNLYWYRRVMGKEIKFLLHFVKESKQDESGMPNNRFLAERTGGTYSTLKVQPAELEDSGVYFCASSRYMDRWDTEAFFGQGTRLTVV.